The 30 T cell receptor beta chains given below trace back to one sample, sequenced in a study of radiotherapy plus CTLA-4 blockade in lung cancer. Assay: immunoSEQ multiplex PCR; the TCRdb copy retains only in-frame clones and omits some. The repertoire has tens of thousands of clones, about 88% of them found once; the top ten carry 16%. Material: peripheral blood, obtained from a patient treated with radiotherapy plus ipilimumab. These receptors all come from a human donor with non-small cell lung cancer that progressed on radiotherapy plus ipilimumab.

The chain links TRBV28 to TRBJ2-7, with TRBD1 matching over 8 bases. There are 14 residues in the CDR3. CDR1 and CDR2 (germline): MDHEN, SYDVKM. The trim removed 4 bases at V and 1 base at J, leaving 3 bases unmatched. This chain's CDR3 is CASSSGQASYEQYF. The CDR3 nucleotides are TGTGCCAGCAGTTCGGGACAGGCGTCCTACGAGCAGTACTTC.

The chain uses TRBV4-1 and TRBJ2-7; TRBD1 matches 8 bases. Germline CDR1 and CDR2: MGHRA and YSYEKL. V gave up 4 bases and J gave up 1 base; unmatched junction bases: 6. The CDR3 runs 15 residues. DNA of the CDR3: TGCGCCAGCAGCCCGGTCAGACAGGGGTCCTACGAGCAGTACTTC. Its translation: CASSPVRQGSYEQYF.

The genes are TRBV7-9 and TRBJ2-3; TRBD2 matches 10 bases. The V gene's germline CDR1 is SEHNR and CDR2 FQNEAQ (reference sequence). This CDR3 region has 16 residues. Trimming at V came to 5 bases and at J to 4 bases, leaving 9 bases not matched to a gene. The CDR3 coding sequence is TGTGCCAGCAGCCCGTCCCTAGCGGGAGTTGCAGATACGCAGTATTTT. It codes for CASSPSLAGVADTQYF.

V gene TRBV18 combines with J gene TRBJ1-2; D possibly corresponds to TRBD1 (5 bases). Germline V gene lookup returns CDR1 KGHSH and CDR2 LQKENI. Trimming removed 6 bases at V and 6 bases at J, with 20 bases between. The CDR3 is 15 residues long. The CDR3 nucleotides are TGTGCCAGCTCCCCATCTTTTGAGGGGACTAATGGCTACACCTTC. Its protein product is CASSPSFEGTNGYTF.

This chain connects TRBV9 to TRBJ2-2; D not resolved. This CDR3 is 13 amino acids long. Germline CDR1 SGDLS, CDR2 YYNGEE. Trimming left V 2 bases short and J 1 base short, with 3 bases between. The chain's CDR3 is CASSVENTGELFF. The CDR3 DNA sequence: TGTGCCAGCAGCGTGGAGAACACCGGGGAGCTGTTTTTT.

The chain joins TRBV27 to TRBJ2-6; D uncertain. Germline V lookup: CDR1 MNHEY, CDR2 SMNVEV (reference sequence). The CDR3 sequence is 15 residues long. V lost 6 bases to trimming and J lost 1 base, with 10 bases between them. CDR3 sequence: CASSRKTSGANVLTF. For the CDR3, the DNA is TGTGCCAGCAGCCGGAAGACATCTGGGGCCAACGTCCTGACTTTC. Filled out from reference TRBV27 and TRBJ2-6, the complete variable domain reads EAQVTQNPRYLITVTGKKLTVTCSQNMNHEYMSWYRQDPGLGLRQIYYSMNVEVTDKGDVPEGYKVSRKEKRNFPLILESPSPNQTSLYFCASSRKTSGANVLTFGAGSRLTVL.

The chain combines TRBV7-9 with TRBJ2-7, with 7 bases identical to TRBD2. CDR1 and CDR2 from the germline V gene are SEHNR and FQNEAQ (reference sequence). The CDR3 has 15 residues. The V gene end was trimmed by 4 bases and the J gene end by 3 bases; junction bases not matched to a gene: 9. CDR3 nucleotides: TGTGCCAGCAGCTCAATCCCTAGCGGAGGCTACGAGCAGTACTTC. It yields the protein CASSSIPSGGYEQYF.

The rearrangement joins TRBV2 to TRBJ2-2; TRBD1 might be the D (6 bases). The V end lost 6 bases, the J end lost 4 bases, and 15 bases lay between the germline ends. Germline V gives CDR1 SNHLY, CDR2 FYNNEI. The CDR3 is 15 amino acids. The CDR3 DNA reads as TGTGCCAGCAGCCCCACAGGGATGGGCACCGGGGAGCTGTTTTTT. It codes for CASSPTGMGTGELFF. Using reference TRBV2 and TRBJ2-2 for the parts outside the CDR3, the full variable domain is EPEVTQTPSHQVTQMGQEVILRCVPISNHLYFYWYRQILGQKVEFLVSFYNNEISEKSEIFDDQFSVERPDGSNFTLKIRSTKLEDSAMYFCASSPTGMGTGELFFGEGSRLTVL.

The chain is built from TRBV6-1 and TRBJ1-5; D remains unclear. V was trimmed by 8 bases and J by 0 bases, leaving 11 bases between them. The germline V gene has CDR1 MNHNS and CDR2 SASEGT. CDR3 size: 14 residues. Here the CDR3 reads CASLIDHSNQPQHF. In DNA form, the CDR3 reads TGTGCCAGCTTAATAGACCATAGCAATCAGCCCCAGCATTTT.

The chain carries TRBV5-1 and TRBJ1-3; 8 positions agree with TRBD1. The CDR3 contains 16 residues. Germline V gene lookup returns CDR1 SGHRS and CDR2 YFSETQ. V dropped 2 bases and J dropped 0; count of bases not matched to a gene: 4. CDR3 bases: TGCGCCAGCAGCTTCGCGACAGGGGACTCTGGAAACACCATATATTTT. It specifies CASSFATGDSGNTIYF.

DNA of the CDR3: TGCGCCGCGGGGGGAATGTACCAAGAGACCCAGTACTTC. Translated, it gives CAAGGMYQETQYF. V gene TRBV4-1 combines with J gene TRBJ2-5; 8 bases are a match to TRBD2. This CDR3 contains 13 residues. The germline CDR1 and CDR2 sequences are MGHRA and YSYEKL. Trimming at V came to 11 bases and at J to 0 bases, leaving 5 bases not matched to a gene.

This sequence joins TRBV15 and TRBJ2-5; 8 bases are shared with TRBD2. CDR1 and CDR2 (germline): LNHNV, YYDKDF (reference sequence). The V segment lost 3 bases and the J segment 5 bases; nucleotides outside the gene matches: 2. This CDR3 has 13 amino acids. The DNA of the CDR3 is TGTGCCACCAGCAGGCCTAGCGGGGAGACCCAGTACTTC. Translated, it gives CATSRPSGETQYF.

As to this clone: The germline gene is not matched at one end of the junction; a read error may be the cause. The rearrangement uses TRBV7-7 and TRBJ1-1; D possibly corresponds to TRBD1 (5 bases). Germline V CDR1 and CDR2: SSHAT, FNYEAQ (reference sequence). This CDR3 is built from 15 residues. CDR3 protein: CASSPLDKRNTEAFF. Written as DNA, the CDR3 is TGTGCTAGCAGCCCCCTGGACAAACGGAACACTGAAGCTTTCTTT.

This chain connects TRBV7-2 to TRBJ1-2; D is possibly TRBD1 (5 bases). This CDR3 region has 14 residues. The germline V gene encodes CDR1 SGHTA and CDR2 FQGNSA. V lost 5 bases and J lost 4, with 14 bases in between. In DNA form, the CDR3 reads TGTGCCAGCAGCCCAGCCGGGACCGGCTATGGCTACACCTTC. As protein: CASSPAGTGYGYTF.

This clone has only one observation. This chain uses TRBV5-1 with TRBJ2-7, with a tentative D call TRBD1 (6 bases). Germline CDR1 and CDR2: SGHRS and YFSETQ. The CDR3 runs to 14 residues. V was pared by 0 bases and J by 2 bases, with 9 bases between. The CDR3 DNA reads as TGCGCCAGCAGCTTGGAGTCAGGGGCCTACGAGCAGTACTTC. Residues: CASSLESGAYEQYF. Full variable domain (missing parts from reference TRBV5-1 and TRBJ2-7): KAGVTQTPRYLIKTRGQQVTLSCSPISGHRSVSWYQQTPGQGLQFLFEYFSETQRNKGNFPGRFSGRQFSNSRSEMNVSTLELGDSALYLCASSLESGAYEQYFGPGTRLTVT.

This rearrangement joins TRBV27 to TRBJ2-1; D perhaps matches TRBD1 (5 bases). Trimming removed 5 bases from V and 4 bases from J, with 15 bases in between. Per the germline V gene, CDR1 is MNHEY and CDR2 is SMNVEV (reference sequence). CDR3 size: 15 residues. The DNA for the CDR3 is TGTGCCAGCAGTCCAGGGCAGGAACCTTACAATGAGCAGTTCTTC. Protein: CASSPGQEPYNEQFF.

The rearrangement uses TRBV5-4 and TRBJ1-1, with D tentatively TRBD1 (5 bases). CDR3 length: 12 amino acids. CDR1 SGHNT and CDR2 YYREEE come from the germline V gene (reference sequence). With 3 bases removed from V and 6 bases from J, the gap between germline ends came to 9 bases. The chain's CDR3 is CASSWGGAEAFF. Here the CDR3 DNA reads TGTGCCAGCAGCTGGGGGGGGGCTGAAGCTTTCTTT. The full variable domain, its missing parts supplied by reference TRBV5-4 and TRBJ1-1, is ETGVTQSPTHLIKTRGQQVTLRCSSQSGHNTVSWYQQALGQGPQFIFQYYREEENGRGNFPPRFSGLQFPNYSSELNVNALELDDSALYLCASSWGGAEAFFGQGTRLTVV.

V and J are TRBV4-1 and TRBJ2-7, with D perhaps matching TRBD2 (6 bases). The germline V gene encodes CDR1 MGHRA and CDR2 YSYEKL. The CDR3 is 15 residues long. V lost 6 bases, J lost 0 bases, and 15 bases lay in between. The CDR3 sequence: CASRQSLGGSYEQYF. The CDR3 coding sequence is TGCGCCAGCAGGCAAAGTCTGGGAGGCTCCTACGAGCAGTACTTC.

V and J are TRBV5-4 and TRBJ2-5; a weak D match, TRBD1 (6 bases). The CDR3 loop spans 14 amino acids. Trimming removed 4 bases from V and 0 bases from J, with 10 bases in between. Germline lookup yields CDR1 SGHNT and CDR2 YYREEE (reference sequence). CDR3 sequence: CASSPRDNQETQYF. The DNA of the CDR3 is TGTGCCAGCAGCCCTAGGGACAACCAAGAGACCCAGTACTTC. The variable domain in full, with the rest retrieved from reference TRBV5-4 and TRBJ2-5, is ETGVTQSPTHLIKTRGQQVTLRCSSQSGHNTVSWYQQALGQGPQFIFQYYREEENGRGNFPPRFSGLQFPNYSSELNVNALELDDSALYLCASSPRDNQETQYFGPGTRLLVL.

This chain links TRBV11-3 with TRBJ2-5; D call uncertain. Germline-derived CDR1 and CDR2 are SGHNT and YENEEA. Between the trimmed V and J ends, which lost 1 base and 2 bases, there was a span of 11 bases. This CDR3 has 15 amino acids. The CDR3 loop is CASSLGGHGQETQYF. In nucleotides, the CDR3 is TGTGCCAGCAGCTTAGGGGGTCATGGGCAAGAGACCCAGTACTTC.

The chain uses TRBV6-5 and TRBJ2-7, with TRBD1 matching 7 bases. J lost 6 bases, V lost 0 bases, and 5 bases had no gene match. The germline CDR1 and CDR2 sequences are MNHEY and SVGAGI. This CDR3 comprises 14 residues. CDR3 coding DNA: TGTGCCAGCAGTTACTCAGGGGGCGCAGGCGAGCAGTACTTC. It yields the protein CASSYSGGAGEQYF.

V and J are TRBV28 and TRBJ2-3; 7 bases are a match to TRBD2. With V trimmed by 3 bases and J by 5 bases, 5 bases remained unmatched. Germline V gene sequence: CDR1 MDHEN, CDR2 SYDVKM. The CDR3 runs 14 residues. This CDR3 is CASSLGRARDTQYF. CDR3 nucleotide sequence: TGTGCCAGCAGTTTGGGGAGGGCTAGAGATACGCAGTATTTT.

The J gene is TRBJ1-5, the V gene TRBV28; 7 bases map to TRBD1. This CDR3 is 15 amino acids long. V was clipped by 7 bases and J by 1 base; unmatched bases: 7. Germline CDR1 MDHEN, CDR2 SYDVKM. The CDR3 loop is CASIRGTASNQPQHF. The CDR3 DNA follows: TGTGCCAGCATCCGAGGGACAGCCAGCAATCAGCCCCAGCATTTT.

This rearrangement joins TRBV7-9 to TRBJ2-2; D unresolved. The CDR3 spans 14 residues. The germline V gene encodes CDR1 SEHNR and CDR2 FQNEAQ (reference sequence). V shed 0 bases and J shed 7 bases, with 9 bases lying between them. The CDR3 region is CASSLAQGIGELFF. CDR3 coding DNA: TGTGCCAGCAGCTTAGCGCAAGGTATCGGGGAGCTGTTTTTT.

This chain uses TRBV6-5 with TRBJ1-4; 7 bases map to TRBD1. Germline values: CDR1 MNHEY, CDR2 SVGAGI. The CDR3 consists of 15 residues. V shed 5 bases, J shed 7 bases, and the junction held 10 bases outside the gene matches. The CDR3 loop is CASSGGGAKIEKLFF. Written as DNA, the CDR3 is TGTGCCAGCAGTGGAGGGGGCGCGAAGATTGAAAAACTGTTTTTT.

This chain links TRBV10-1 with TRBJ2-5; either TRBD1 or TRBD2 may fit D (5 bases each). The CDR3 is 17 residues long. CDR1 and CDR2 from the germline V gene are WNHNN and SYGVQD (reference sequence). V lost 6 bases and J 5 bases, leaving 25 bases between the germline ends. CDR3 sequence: CASRTGRKRSPGETQYF. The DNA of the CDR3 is TGCGCCAGCAGAACGGGTAGAAAGCGGTCTCCAGGGGAGACCCAGTACTTC.

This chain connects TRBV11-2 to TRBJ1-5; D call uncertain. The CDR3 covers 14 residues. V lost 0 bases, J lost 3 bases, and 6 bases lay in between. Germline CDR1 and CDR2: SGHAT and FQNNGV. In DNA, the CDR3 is TGTGCCAGCAGCTTAGACAGCCCCAATCAGCCCCAGCATTTT. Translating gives CASSLDSPNQPQHF.

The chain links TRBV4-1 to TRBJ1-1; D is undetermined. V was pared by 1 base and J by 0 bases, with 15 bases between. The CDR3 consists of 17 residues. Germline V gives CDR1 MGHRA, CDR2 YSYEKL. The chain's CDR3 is CASSQAHGSLMNTEAFF. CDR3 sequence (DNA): TGCGCCAGCAGCCAAGCACACGGCAGCCTCATGAACACTGAAGCTTTCTTT.

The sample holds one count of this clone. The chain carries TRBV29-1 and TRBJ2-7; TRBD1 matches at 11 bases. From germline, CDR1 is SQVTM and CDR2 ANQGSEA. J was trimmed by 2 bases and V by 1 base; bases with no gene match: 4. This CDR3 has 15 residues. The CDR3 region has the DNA TGCAGCGTTGAAGGTACGGGACAGGGGGCCTACGAGCAGTACTTC. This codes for CSVEGTGQGAYEQYF.

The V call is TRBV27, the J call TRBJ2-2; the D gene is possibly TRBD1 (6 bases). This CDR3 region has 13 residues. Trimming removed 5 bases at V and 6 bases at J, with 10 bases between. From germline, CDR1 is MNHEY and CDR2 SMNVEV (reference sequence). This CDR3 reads CASSPTGPGELFF. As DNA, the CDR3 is TGTGCCAGCAGTCCTACAGGGCCCGGGGAGCTGTTTTTT.